The clone carrying this T cell receptor (beta chain) showed up many times. Its antigen is unknown. TCRdb used MiXCR to reprocess the 5' RACE reads, holding one entry per CDR3 protein. The table lists 60,000 to 85,000 distinct CDR3 sequences, roughly 4.4% of them singletons. These data come from a study of neurological immune-mediated disorders. Background on the study: Multiple sclerosis patients (n of about 35) included roughly 30 with relapsing-remitting and 3 with secondary progressive disease.

In germline, CDR1 is DFQATT, CDR2 SNEGSKA (reference sequence). The V and J ends lost 0 bases and 2 bases respectively, with 12 bases between them. The CDR3 extends over 15 amino acids. Findings of the study overall: According to phylogenetic grouping, one related-CDR3 cluster, a possible signature, contained the repertoires of 18 of 34 multiple sclerosis patients.

This sequence originates from a woman between 65 and 79 years old with multiple sclerosis. This sequence joins TRBV20-1 and TRBJ2-3; no clear D gene. Sequences were obtained from PBMCs. The CDR3 sequence: CSARDGVTYTDTQYF. The CDR3 region has the DNA TGCAGTGCTAGAGATGGGGTTACCTACACAGATACGCAGTATTTT.